The clone carrying this T cell receptor beta chain was counted once. In the original processing: Reference gene primer amplification gave nucleated cell count estimates. The method was immunoSEQ multiplex PCR; TCRdb's version includes in-frame clones alone and lacks a portion of them. V and J calls and clone size come straight from that table; D and trimming were deduced from the DNA. The sample lists about 140,000 clones; about 87% were seen once. V was pared by 7 bases and J by 8 bases, with 20 bases between. This CDR3 region has 14 residues. Germline V gene lookup returns CDR1 MNHEY and CDR2 SVGAGI. This specimen belongs to a study of blood T cell repertoires in COVID-19. Turning to the study itself: Sources were T cells, B-cell-depleted T cells, or PBMCs; the material itself was cDNA or gDNA.

This TCR derives from a man in his 60s with active or convalescent COVID-19. The chain uses TRBV6-5 and TRBJ1-2; tentative D call: TRBD1 (6 bases). Material for sequencing was peripheral blood. As DNA, the CDR3 is TGTGCCAGCAAGAATCCATCAGGGGATCGGGGCTACACCTTC. It encodes CASKNPSGDRGYTF.